This T cell receptor beta chain originates from a study of cytomegalovirus exposure and HLA in healthy donors (dated by TCRdb to 2016 to 2017). Turning to the overall study: According to an earlier analysis of a few hundred of the donors, some 180 million T cells yielded 120 million or so unique TCR beta sequences and about 300 Gb of sequence data. An early release covering around 630 HLA-typed donors comprised about 300 gigabases of sequencing data and approximately 85 million unique TCR sequences. Of the roughly 400 genotyped donors, 65% to 90% were placed in the genetic ancestry cluster associated with self-reported Caucasian donors. The study aimed to test whether signatures of past pathogen exposure could be identified by cataloging public T cell receptors. The study profiled the T cell repertoires of fewer than 850 subjects by immunosequencing and related them to cytomegalovirus serostatus. A separate validation cohort of 100 to 150 different subjects was used in addition to the 666-subject first cohort. High-throughput TCR immunosequencing, statistical association of individual TCRs with disease status, and machine learning were combined to predict cytomegalovirus infection status. In a later analysis, previously published TCR beta repertoires from 666 donors were re-analyzed and high-resolution HLA genotyping was added so that TCR occurrence patterns could be studied. In the later analysis, no new phenotypic data were used to find candidate immune exposures; instead, reliance was placed on TCR beta sequences and their occurrence across donors. To decide whether each TCR beta V gene segment behaved as functional or pseudogenic, an earlier analysis of some 580 of the donors relied on high-throughput TCR beta sequencing. Donor age, sex, ethnicity and CMV serostatus were collected together with the repertoire data. Genome-wide SNP genotypes for about 65% of the 666 donors were used in a later genetic analysis, which treated that subset as a discovery cohort. All discovery cohort repertoires had been generated using a single sequencing platform. Both class I and class II loci were covered by HLA typing, at four-digit resolution. Typing coverage differed by locus: A, B, C, DRB1 and DQB1 were typed in roughly 629-630 donors, DQA1 in approximately 520, DPA1 in some 600, and DPB1 in just under 490. Several DR-DQ haplotypes were treated as single units for association and clustering because of strong linkage in the cohort. Among about 410 genotyped donors of the cohort, an average of approximately 200,000 unique TCR beta nucleotide sequences was sequenced per donor, of which approximately 18% were non-productive. Study-wide findings and limitations: A later genetic analysis reported fewer N-insertions in productive TCRs among donors in an Asian-associated ancestry cluster than the roughly 700-donor mean. Across donors, most TCR sequences were observed very rarely, whereas some public TCRs were present in many individuals. Linkage disequilibrium might explain the correlated functional status among segregating V segments, but an unknown experimental factor could not be ruled out. Several of the top co-occurrence clusters appeared to be linked to parvovirus B19, influenza, CMV and Epstein-Barr virus, according to a later analysis. The cohort was sequenced for TCR beta chains only, and without alpha or paired-chain data the features that could be detected were limited. A later analysis found that most CMV-associated TCR beta chains appeared HLA-restricted, with HLA associations seemingly driven largely by CMV exposure. A later analysis found that TCR association rates varied across HLA loci, with DRB1 alleles showing the most associated TCRs and HLA-C alleles the fewest. A further reported finding was that TCR beta sequences accurately predicted the HLA-A and HLA-B alleles for most subjects in the first cohort. An earlier analysis of around 600 of the donors showed that most TCR beta V segments appeared in productive rearrangements either about 87% or about 30% of the time, which broadly matched IMGT annotations. Compared with equally common non-associated chains, HLA-associated TCR beta chains in a later analysis were more clonally expanded and had lower generation probabilities. Cytomegalovirus status was reported to be diagnosed by the classifier with high specificity and sensitivity in both the original and validation cohorts. In the study, 150 to 200 TCR beta chains were listed as associated with cytomegalovirus. The authors suggested that the approach could potentially be generalized to other disease states and immunological phenotypes. The presence/absence analyses assumed that sequencing depth was roughly uniform across donors, and that assumption may not be true. In a later analysis, 16,951 TCR beta sequences were associated with specific HLA alleles at a false discovery rate of 0.05. The only immune exposure information available for the cohort was CMV serostatus. Because counts were too low, 15 or so rarely observed V segments, including chromosome 9 orphons, were excluded from the earlier analysis of about 500 of the donors. HLA typing was unavailable for some donors at each locus, so association tests used only the typed subset. Some IMGT-functional V segments, including TRBV6-2 and TRBV6-3, could not be told apart with the 87-base-pair reads, so those segments were excluded. In vitro tests confirmed that a few of the cytomegalovirus-associated TCR beta chains recognize cytomegalovirus antigens. V-gene and J-gene trimming of TCR beta chains was associated with a missense DCLRE1C variant in a later genetic analysis, and the association was replicated in an independent cohort. A cluster of highly shared sequence variants was judged likely to be a technical artifact of the sequencing pipeline. Strong co-occurrence of HLA alleles, especially DR and DQ, made assigning TCR associations to individual alleles difficult.

This clone came up once. Which antigen it targets is not known. It has no much larger one-base neighbor in the sample; base qualities were not kept. The cohort consisted of 666 healthy bone marrow donors. At the time of sampling, all cohort members were nominally healthy, though unrecorded immune exposures were likely present. The donor tested CMV seropositive, placing the donor among the approximately 290 seropositive members of the cohort. Each donor provided a peripheral blood sample, and peripheral blood mononuclear cells were used for TCR beta sequencing. Genomic DNA extraction from the blood cell samples was performed with the Qiagen DNeasy Blood Extraction Kit. The germline ends are 9 bases apart after V is trimmed by 3 bases and J by 0 bases. The CDR3 starts with the cysteine, ends with the phenylalanine, and has 14 residues. Of the read, only the CDR3 DNA is kept; its 42 bases are in frame from base 1. CDR1 and CDR2, looked up from the germline V gene, are MDHEN and SYDVKM.

Library preparation used the immunoSEQ multiplex PCR assay. For the multiplex PCR, a mixture combining 60 forward primers for TCR Vbeta segments and 13 reverse primers for TCR Jbeta segments was used. Amplification of the CDR3 region of rearranged TCR beta genes was performed with a multiplex PCR assay on genomic DNA. The Illumina HiSeq System was used to sequence the amplified TCR beta libraries as 87-base-pair reads. Processing in the source paper ran as follows. Across the 670 or so repertoires, a later analysis counted 80 million or so unique TCR beta chains, approximately 12 million of which were shared by at least two donors. Raw reads were error-corrected and collapsed into unique sequences by a nearest-neighbor algorithm in which closely related sequences were merged to remove PCR and sequencing errors. V, D and J gene segments were assigned by aligning CDR3 sequences to IMGT reference sequences. For a sequence to be retained, at least a six-nucleotide match to both a V gene segment and a J gene segment was required. A rearrangement was called productive if the CDR3 had no stop codons and remained in frame with V and J, and every other rearrangement was called non-productive. CDR3 was defined by IMGT convention, running from the second conserved V-encoded cysteine to the conserved J-encoded phenylalanine. In an earlier analysis of more than 550 of the donors, sequences lacking an unambiguous match to a single V gene segment were excluded. An earlier analysis of 587 of the donors classified V segments as functional when productive rearrangements were above 56.7% and as segregating when the standard deviation between donors was above 5%. A statistical classification framework was built for diagnosing cytomegalovirus status from the catalog of TCR beta chain sequences. In a later analysis, V and J genes were assigned by comparing TCR nucleotide sequences against IMGT/GENE-DB human TR gene sequences. In a later analysis, CDR3 sequences and most-parsimonious VDJ recombination scenarios were assigned using the TCRdist pipeline. In a later analysis, each TCR beta chain was defined by its CDR3 amino acid sequence together with its V-gene family, and reads without a unique V-gene family were excluded. A later analysis removed several hundred highly shared, low-generation-probability nucleotide sequences to deal with suspected cross-contamination and a sequencing artifact. In a later analysis, a clonal expansion index for each public chain was calculated from normalized within-repertoire ranks of inferred template counts. In a later analysis, generation probabilities were computed using a VDJ recombination model fitted to out-of-frame rearrangements, and the results were checked against IGoR. Hypergeometric tests were used in a later analysis to score TCR-TCR, TCR-HLA and TCR-CMV co-occurrence, with a repertoire-size bias correction applied to the TCR pairs. To estimate false discovery rates, a later analysis permuted the HLA or CMV assignments 20 times. In a later analysis, co-occurring TCRs were grouped using DBSCAN, and TCRdist sequence similarity was added for clustering within HLA-allele-positive subsets. For co-occurrence clustering, repertoires with fewer than 30,000 or more than 120,000 public chains were excluded, along with 4 to 6 repertoires with anomalous nucleotide sharing. Sourced from immuneACCESS, this table was stored by TCRdb with only in-frame sequences that have V and J called. A share of the clones is absent; for the studies checked, an unresolved V gene accounts for under half, and the remainder has no known explanation. V, J and clone size reflect that table, while D and trimming were determined from the DNA. A total of 200,000 to 250,000 clones appear in this sample, about 80% of them only once. The ten largest account for 8% of the sample.

Rearrangement joined TRBV28 to TRBJ2-7; the D segment cannot be called with confidence. The source material was PBMCs. The receptor's source is a woman in her sixties in good health and CMV-seropositive. The DNA reads TGTGCCAGCAGTTTTGACACCAGCTCCTACGAGCAGTACTTC. This encodes CASSFDTSSYEQYF.